This passage covers 24 T cell receptor beta chains from one sample sequenced in a study of blood T cell repertoires in COVID-19. Libraries were prepared by immunoSEQ multiplex PCR; TCRdb keeps only in-frame clonotypes and omits some of them. The sample has about 40,000 clones, 77% seen once. Sequencing was carried out using peripheral blood. All receptors derive from a woman in her seventies with acute or convalescent COVID-19.

The V gene is TRBV18, the J gene TRBJ1-1; 11 bases line up with TRBD1. Looked up from germline, CDR1 is KGHSH and CDR2 is LQKENI. V lost 3 bases, J lost 4 bases, and 1 base stayed unmatched. This CDR3 contains 14 residues. Here the CDR3 DNA reads TGTGCCAGCTCACCGGGGACAGGGGGCACTGAAGCTTTCTTT. This translates into CASSPGTGGTEAFF.

The chain is built from TRBV5-5 and TRBJ2-7; no firm D call. The V and J ends lost 0 bases and 7 bases respectively, with 8 bases between them. The CDR3 is 12 amino acids. Germline CDR1 and CDR2: SGHKS and YYEKEE (reference sequence). Written as DNA, the CDR3 is TGTGCCAGCAGCTTGGGTTGGAGAGAGCAGTACTTC. It specifies CASSLGWREQYF.

The chain uses TRBV6-6 and TRBJ2-2; TRBD2 matches at 12 bases. Losses at the gene ends were 5 bases for V and 6 bases for J; bases not matched to a gene: 4. Germline V CDR1 and CDR2: MNHNY, SVGAGI (reference sequence). The CDR3 is made up of 15 amino acids. CDR3 bases: TGTGCCAGCAGTCGACTAGCGGGAGTTGCCGGGGAGCTGTTTTTT. Amino acid sequence: CASSRLAGVAGELFF.

The V gene is TRBV6-5, the J gene TRBJ1-2; D gene uncertain. The CDR3 spans 15 residues. Trimming removed 3 bases at V and 4 bases at J, with 15 bases between. Germline CDR1 is MNHEY and CDR2 is SVGAGI. The CDR3: CASSYSLKIPYGYTF. CDR3 DNA: TGTGCCAGCAGTTATTCTCTAAAGATCCCCTATGGCTACACCTTC.

A few counts support this clone. This chain links TRBV12-3 or TRBV12-4 with TRBJ2-7; 7 bases line up with TRBD1. V was pared by 5 bases and J by 5 bases, with 3 bases of the junction left unmatched. The CDR3 runs to 12 residues. CDR3 region: CASSRGGNEQYF. The CDR3, as DNA: TGTGCCAGCAGTAGAGGGGGCAACGAGCAGTACTTC.

The chain carries TRBV27 and TRBJ2-7, with TRBD2 identical over 8 bases. Trimming at V came to 6 bases and at J to 3 bases, leaving 25 bases not matched to a gene. Germline CDR1 MNHEY, CDR2 SMNVEV (reference sequence). The length of the CDR3 is 20 residues. The CDR3 nucleotides read TGTGCCAGCAGCCGTAGAGGGGGTAGCGGTGCGGGAGGTAGGGGCTACGAGCAGTACTTC. It specifies CASSRRGGSGAGGRGYEQYF.

The rearrangement joins TRBV6-6 to TRBJ2-1, with D unclear. In germline, CDR1 is MNHNY, CDR2 SVGAGI (reference sequence). V lost 8 bases and J lost 4, with 15 bases in between. This CDR3 is 14 amino acids long. In nucleotides, the CDR3 is TGTGCCAGCCGTGTTGGTTTTGAGTACAATGAGCAGTTCTTC. Amino acid sequence: CASRVGFEYNEQFF.

CDR3 sequence reads: CASSPSRDRAHEQYF. CDR3 sequence (DNA): TGCGCCAGCAGCCCATCCCGGGACAGGGCACACGAGCAGTACTTC. The chain joins TRBV5-1 to TRBJ2-7, with 9 bases aligning to TRBD1. Germline assignment: CDR1 SGHRS and CDR2 YFSETQ. The CDR3 totals 15 residues. V dropped 4 bases and J dropped 5; count of bases not matched to a gene: 10.

In its sample, this clone was seen once. V and J are TRBV10-3 and TRBJ1-2, with TRBD1 matching 11 bases. The germline V gene encodes CDR1 ENHRY and CDR2 SYGVKD. The CDR3 sequence is 18 residues long. J lost 1 base, V lost 8 bases, and 15 bases had no gene match. CDR3 sequence: CAIGRADRGQTYNYGYTF. The CDR3 DNA sequence: TGTGCCATCGGGCGTGCGGACAGGGGGCAAACCTATAACTATGGCTACACCTTC.

The chain has TRBV5-1 and TRBJ2-7; TRBD2 is a possible D gene (6 bases). Germline-derived CDR1 and CDR2 are SGHRS and YFSETQ. The CDR3 has 14 amino acids. Trimming shortened V by 4 bases and J by 7 bases, and 18 bases separated the two germline ends. DNA of the CDR3: TGCGCCAGCAGCGACTCAGGCGGGATTCAAGAGCAGTACTTC. It codes for CASSDSGGIQEQYF.

V usage is TRBV7-8 and J usage is TRBJ1-1; TRBD1 aligns across 7 bases. J lost 11 bases, V lost 5 bases, and 11 bases had no gene match. Germline CDR1 and CDR2: SGHVS and FQNEAQ. CDR3 length: 13 residues. The DNA of the CDR3 is TGTGCCAGCAGCCTCGATCGGACAGGCGAGGCTTTCTTT. Protein product: CASSLDRTGEAFF.

This sequence joins TRBV19 and TRBJ2-4; no firm D call. With 0 bases removed from V and 5 bases from J, the gap between germline ends came to 11 bases. The germline gives CDR1 LNHDA, CDR2 SQIVND (reference sequence). The CDR3 contains 15 residues. The CDR3 sequence is CASSIDRQIQNIQYF. The CDR3 DNA is TGTGCCAGTAGTATAGATCGCCAGATCCAAAACATTCAGTACTTC.

J is TRBJ1-6 and V is TRBV7-8; the D gene is possibly TRBD1 (5 bases). Germline CDR1 and CDR2: SGHVS and FQNEAQ. The V end was cut by 5 bases, the J end by 10 bases, with 21 bases between. The CDR3 loop spans 16 amino acids. As DNA, the CDR3 is TGTGCCAGCAGCGTTACCCAGGGAGGGGTAGCCTCACCCCTCCACTTT. Protein product: CASSVTQGGVASPLHF.

This clone was counted once. This chain joins TRBV28 and TRBJ2-7, with 15 bases that match TRBD2. The CDR3 has 16 amino acids. J lost 5 bases, V lost 6 bases, and 8 bases had no gene match. Germline CDR1 is MDHEN and CDR2 is SYDVKM. DNA for the CDR3: TGTGCCAGCAGGCGGACTAGCGGGAGGGGCCTAAACGAGCAGTACTTC. Its protein product is CASRRTSGRGLNEQYF.

The rearrangement uses TRBV29-1 and TRBJ2-7; D is perhaps TRBD2 (5 bases). CDR3 length: 12 amino acids. Germline loops: CDR1 SQVTM, CDR2 ANQGSEA. Trimming took 8 bases from V and 2 from J, leaving 13 bases between them. The CDR3 coding sequence is TGCAGCTTTCGCGAGGGCACCTACGAGCAGTACTTC. The encoded protein is CSFREGTYEQYF.

This clone was counted between two and nine times. The V call is TRBV7-3, the J call TRBJ1-1; D may be TRBD1 (6 bases). Trimming left V 5 bases short and J 1 base short, with 11 bases between. This CDR3 contains 14 residues. Germline CDR1 and CDR2: SGHTA and FQGTGA. As DNA, the CDR3 is TGTGCCAGCAGCAAAACAGGGCCGAACACTGAAGCTTTCTTT. Translation gives CASSKTGPNTEAFF.

The CDR3 bases are TGCGCCAGCAGCCAAGATCCCAGGGGGGCTGGAAACACCATATATTTT. It is translated as CASSQDPRGAGNTIYF. The rearrangement joins TRBV4-1 to TRBJ1-3, with 7 bases that match TRBD1. With V trimmed by 0 bases and J by 2 bases, 4 bases remained unmatched. There are 16 residues in the CDR3. The germline V gene has CDR1 MGHRA and CDR2 YSYEKL.

A remark on this clone: The junction shows a germline mismatch at one end, possibly a read error. This chain joins TRBV3-1 (or the pseudogene TRBV3-2) and TRBJ1-4; D gene ambiguous. The germline V gene encodes CDR1 LGHDT and CDR2 YNNKEL (reference sequence). The CDR3 spans 14 residues. The CDR3 spells CATSTKPASEKLFF. Written as DNA, the CDR3 is TGTGCCACCAGCACCAAGCCCGCGAGTGAAAAACTGTTTTTT.

This clone was detected a few times. The rearrangement uses TRBV4-3 and TRBJ1-2; TRBD1 aligns across 8 bases. V shed 4 bases, J shed 5 bases, and the junction held 6 bases outside the gene matches. CDR1 is LGHNA and CDR2 is YSLEER in the germline V gene. The CDR3 is 14 amino acids. CDR3 region: CASSPAGTGYGYTF. CDR3 sequence (DNA): TGCGCCAGCAGCCCGGCCGGGACAGGATATGGCTACACCTTC.

The chain recombines TRBV28 with TRBJ1-1, with 8 bases lining up with TRBD1. Germline V CDR1 and CDR2: MDHEN, SYDVKM. V trimming: 6 bases; J trimming: 3 bases; junction bases outside the gene matches: 6. The CDR3 is made up of 14 amino acids. The CDR3, as DNA: TGTGCCAGCAGGAGACAGGGGCGGGACACTGAAGCTTTCTTT. Its translation: CASRRQGRDTEAFF.

CDR3 in DNA: TGTGCCACCAGTGATCCCCAGGGTAAGGGAGGAAAAAACACCGGGGAGCTGTTTTTT. Protein: CATSDPQGKGGKNTGELFF. This sequence joins TRBV24-1 and TRBJ2-2; maybe TRBD2 (6 bases). The germline V gene encodes CDR1 KGHDR and CDR2 SFDVKD. The V end lost 3 bases, the J end lost 2 bases, and 21 bases lay between the germline ends. This CDR3 comprises 19 residues.

There are a few counts of this clone. The gene calls are TRBV6-5 and TRBJ2-7; 9 nucleotides match TRBD2. V shed 4 bases, J shed 0 bases, and the junction held 4 bases outside the gene matches. Germline loops: CDR1 MNHEY, CDR2 SVGAGI. This CDR3 spans 15 amino acids. CDR3 DNA sequence: TGTGCCAGCAGTTCCCTAGCGGGGTACTCCTACGAGCAGTACTTC. Translated: CASSSLAGYSYEQYF.

This clone showed up just once. The J gene is TRBJ1-1, the V gene TRBV29-1, with D perhaps matching TRBD1 (6 bases). CDR1 SQVTM and CDR2 ANQGSEA come from the germline V gene. The V end was cut by 4 bases, the J end by 4 bases, with 13 bases between. The CDR3 extends over 13 amino acids. DNA for the CDR3: TGCAGCGTTGGGGGGGGCCGGGGCACTGAAGCTTTCTTT. As protein: CSVGGGRGTEAFF.

This clone came up a few times. The chain couples TRBV5-5 to TRBJ2-7; a weak D match, TRBD2 (6 bases). The CDR3 has 14 residues. Germline CDR1 SGHKS, CDR2 YYEKEE (reference sequence). V gave up 2 bases and J gave up 3 bases, with 12 bases separating them. The CDR3: CASSFPGRDYEQYF. In DNA, the CDR3 is TGTGCCAGCAGCTTCCCCGGGCGGGACTACGAGCAGTACTTC.